One sample yielded the 28 T cell receptor beta chains listed below, sequenced in a study of response to subunit inactivated influenza vaccine. TCRdb independently ran MiXCR on the RT-PCR reads; one entry per CDR3 protein. The sample has almost 600,000 distinct CDR3 sequences, approximately 15% seen once; the top ten hold more than 9.5%. Sequencing was performed on PBMCs from blood, taken roughly 13 days after vaccination. These receptors were taken from a man aged 50 or older who received an inactivated influenza vaccine.

The V gene is TRBV29-1, the J gene TRBJ2-1; the D gene is possibly TRBD2 (6 bases). This CDR3 is 15 amino acids long. Trimming cost V 0 bases and J 3 bases, with 12 bases left between them. Per the germline V gene, CDR1 is SQVTM and CDR2 is ANQGSEA. Written as DNA, the CDR3 is TGCAGCGTTGAAGATCCGGAGACTAGCTACAATGAGCAGTTCTTC. It is translated as CSVEDPETSYNEQFF.

This chain uses TRBV5-1 with TRBJ1-1, with TRBD1 as a possible D gene (5 bases). From germline, CDR1 is SGHRS and CDR2 YFSETQ. V gave up 0 bases and J gave up 5 bases, with 14 bases separating them. The CDR3 has 15 amino acids. CDR3 sequence: CASSLALGQRTEAFF. The CDR3 DNA follows: TGCGCCAGCAGCTTGGCCTTGGGGCAAAGGACTGAAGCTTTCTTT.

This clonotype was detected a few times. V usage is TRBV2 and J usage is TRBJ2-2; D remains unclear. This CDR3 contains 13 residues. Trimming removed 7 bases from V and 4 bases from J, with 10 bases in between. CDR1 and CDR2 from the germline V gene are SNHLY and FYNNEI. The chain's CDR3 is CASNRLPTGELFF. CDR3 DNA: TGTGCCAGCAATAGACTCCCCACCGGGGAGCTGTTTTTT.

The CDR3 bases are TGTGCCAGCAGCAATCAACAGCATTCACCCCTCCACTTT. Translation: CASSNQQHSPLHF. The chain is built from TRBV12-3 or TRBV12-4 and TRBJ1-6; no reliable D call. Trimming stripped 6 bases from V and 8 bases from J, with 11 bases between. The CDR3 sequence is 13 residues long.

This clonotype showed up just a few times. In DNA, the CDR3 is TGTGCCAGCAGCAAAGCGGGGACATCCTACAATGAGCAGTTCTTC. This translates into CASSKAGTSYNEQFF. The chain recombines TRBV12-3 or TRBV12-4 with TRBJ2-1, with TRBD2 as a possible D gene (7 bases). The CDR3 spans 15 residues. The V gene lost 6 bases and the J gene lost 1 base, with 13 bases spanning the gap.

CDR3 sequence reads: CSARAGGQSLGNTIYF. CDR3 DNA sequence: TGCAGTGCTAGAGCTGGAGGACAGAGCCTAGGAAACACCATATATTTT. V usage is TRBV20-1 and J usage is TRBJ1-3; possibly TRBD1 for D (6 bases). The length of the CDR3 is 16 residues. Germline assignment: CDR1 DFQATT and CDR2 SNEGSKA (reference sequence). Deletions cut 1 base from V and 4 bases from J, with 17 bases between.

The chain recombines TRBV24-1 with TRBJ2-1; D is uncertain. V lost 5 bases, J lost 8 bases, and 9 bases lay in between. The CDR3 is 12 amino acids. Germline V gene data show CDR1 as KGHDR and CDR2 as SFDVKD. CDR3 sequence: CATSAMGYEQFF. The CDR3 bases are TGTGCCACCAGTGCCATGGGGTATGAGCAGTTCTTC.

This clonotype was seen repeatedly, ten times or more. The V and J genes are TRBV15 and TRBJ1-2, with D maybe TRBD1 (5 bases). Germline values: CDR1 LNHNV, CDR2 YYDKDF (reference sequence). Trimming stripped 1 base from V and 4 bases from J, with 13 bases between. The CDR3 runs 15 residues. The CDR3 loop is CATSRVNRGGYGYTF. The CDR3 nucleotides are TGTGCCACCAGCAGAGTGAATAGGGGAGGCTATGGCTACACCTTC.

This rearrangement joins TRBV7-2 to TRBJ1-2, with a tentative D call TRBD1 (6 bases). V lost 5 bases and J 5 bases, leaving 12 bases between the germline ends. The CDR3 covers 13 residues. Germline CDR1 and CDR2: SGHTA and FQGNSA. CDR3 sequence reads: CASSIGGFYGYTF. For the CDR3, the DNA is TGTGCCAGCAGCATCGGGGGCTTTTATGGCTACACCTTC.

This clonotype was picked up a small number of times. The V and J genes are TRBV4-1 and TRBJ2-3, with D possibly being TRBD1 (5 bases). The V gene's germline CDR1 is MGHRA and CDR2 YSYEKL. The V end lost 3 bases, the J end lost 3 bases, and 13 bases lay between the germline ends. The CDR3 is 15 residues long. Here the CDR3 DNA reads TGCGCCAGCAGCCACTCTGGGCAGGGAACAGATACGCAGTATTTT. This codes for CASSHSGQGTDTQYF.

The J gene is TRBJ2-1, the V gene TRBV14; no clear D gene. The CDR3 has 13 amino acids. V lost 1 base and J lost 9, with 10 bases in between. Germline CDR1 and CDR2: SGHDN and FVKESK. CDR3 DNA: TGTGCCAGCAGCCAAGTATGGGGTTTTGAGCAGTTCTTC. It codes for CASSQVWGFEQFF.

This clonotype has at least ten counts. The V gene is TRBV4-3, the J gene TRBJ2-4; D not resolved. V was pared by 1 base and J by 9 bases, with 10 bases between. The length of the CDR3 is 13 residues. Germline CDR1 reads LGHNA; CDR2 reads YSLEER. The CDR3 DNA sequence: TGCGCCAGCAGCCAAGTGTCCGGATCCATTCAGTACTTC. It yields the protein CASSQVSGSIQYF.

This clonotype appeared a few times. The rearrangement links TRBV6-1 to TRBJ2-3; the match to TRBD2 covers 12 bases. V gave up 5 bases and J gave up 9 bases; unmatched junction bases: 12. The V gene's germline CDR1 is MNHNS and CDR2 SASEGT. The CDR3 has 16 amino acids. In nucleotides, the CDR3 is TGTGCCAGCAGTCAAGGACTAGCGGGGTCCCAACGGACGCAGTATTTT. Its protein product is CASSQGLAGSQRTQYF.

This clonotype was picked up a small number of times. The chain is built from TRBV7-2 and TRBJ2-7; possible D gene TRBD2, 5 bases. The germline gives CDR1 SGHTA, CDR2 FQGNSA. Trimming took off 3 bases at V and 4 bases at J, with 13 bases between the two ends. The CDR3 has 14 amino acids. The chain's CDR3 is CASSFTSTPYEQYF. As DNA, the CDR3 is TGTGCCAGCAGCTTTACTAGTACCCCATACGAGCAGTACTTC.

There are a few counts of this clonotype. The chain has TRBV2 and TRBJ2-1, with 11 bases fitting TRBD2. V lost 4 bases and J lost 8; bases outside the gene matches: 4. CDR1 is SNHLY, CDR2 FYNNEI, per germline. The CDR3 loop spans 14 amino acids. CDR3 loop: CASSGLAGFHEQFF. Here the CDR3 DNA reads TGTGCCAGCAGTGGACTAGCGGGGTTCCATGAGCAGTTCTTC.

The table lists this clonotype with a few counts. This rearrangement joins TRBV18 to TRBJ2-7; D could derive from TRBD1 or TRBD2 (6 bases each). The length of the CDR3 is 14 residues. V was cut by 6 bases and J by 3 bases, with 15 bases left in between. Germline V CDR1 and CDR2: KGHSH, LQKENI. The CDR3, as DNA: TGTGCCAGCTCCGAGGGGGGCTTATTCTACGAGCAGTACTTC. This encodes CASSEGGLFYEQYF.

The rearrangement joins TRBV6-1 to TRBJ2-7; TRBD2 is a possible D gene (5 bases). Trimming shortened V by 4 bases and J by 5 bases, and 21 bases separated the two germline ends. The CDR3 is 16 residues long. Germline loops: CDR1 MNHNS, CDR2 SASEGT. The CDR3 sequence is CASSGTLGRSENEQYF. CDR3 in DNA: TGTGCCAGCAGTGGCACACTAGGACGGAGTGAAAACGAGCAGTACTTC.

V usage is TRBV15 and J usage is TRBJ2-7, with D hard to call. CDR1 is LNHNV, CDR2 YYDKDF, per germline (reference sequence). V lost 4 bases and J lost 4, with 11 bases in between. The CDR3 contains 13 residues. The CDR3 nucleotides are TGTGCCACCAGCAAATACCCCTCGTACGAGCAGTACTTC. This translates into CATSKYPSYEQYF.

The V call is TRBV4-3, the J call TRBJ1-6, with 10 bases that match TRBD1. The CDR3 has 16 amino acids. V was pared by 4 bases and J by 8 bases, with 8 bases of the junction left unmatched. The germline V gene has CDR1 LGHNA and CDR2 YSLEER. In nucleotides, the CDR3 is TGCGCCAGCAGCCCGACAGGGGGCAAGACGGATTCACCCCTCCACTTT. This gives the protein CASSPTGGKTDSPLHF.

This chain links TRBV6-1 with TRBJ1-6; D is perhaps TRBD1 (6 bases). This CDR3 contains 16 residues. Germline V lookup: CDR1 MNHNS, CDR2 SASEGT. The V end lost 6 bases, the J end lost 0 bases, and 12 bases lay between the germline ends. The DNA of the CDR3 is TGTGCCAGCAGAACAGGGATTAGCTCCTATAATTCACCCCTCCACTTT. Amino acids: CASRTGISSYNSPLHF.

Comment on this clonotype: One end of the junction does not line up with germline, which may come from a read error. The chain links TRBV29-1 to TRBJ2-1; no clear D. CDR1 is SQVTM, CDR2 ANQGSEA, per germline. The CDR3 is 8 amino acids. In DNA form, the CDR3 reads TGCAGCGTTGGAGACGTAGATTTC. Protein product: CSVGDVDF.

The CDR3 DNA follows: TGTGCCAGCAGTTACGGTCCTCCCGGAGATACGCAGTATTTT. Protein: CASSYGPPGDTQYF. This rearrangement joins TRBV6-2 or TRBV6-3 to TRBJ2-3; D is ambiguous. The CDR3 consists of 14 residues. V was cut by 2 bases and J by 5 bases, with 11 bases left in between. Germline V gene data show CDR1 as MNHEY and CDR2 as SVGEGT.

This clonotype was detected many times. This chain links TRBV28 with TRBJ1-2, with 9 bases lining up with TRBD1. The germline CDR1 and CDR2 sequences are MDHEN and SYDVKM. This CDR3 is 14 amino acids long. Losses at the gene ends were 1 base for V and 5 bases for J; bases not matched to a gene: 2. The chain's CDR3 is CASSLSTGGYGYTF. The CDR3 bases are TGTGCCAGCAGTTTATCGACAGGGGGATATGGCTACACCTTC.

The genes are TRBV20-1 and TRBJ1-2, with D perhaps matching TRBD1 (6 bases). The germline V gene encodes CDR1 DFQATT and CDR2 SNEGSKA (reference sequence). CDR3 length equals 16 residues. V dropped 3 bases and J dropped 4 bases, with 21 bases sitting between them. CDR3 amino acids: CSASLWGPQAVYGYTF. CDR3 coding DNA: TGCAGTGCTAGTCTATGGGGGCCCCAGGCCGTCTATGGCTACACCTTC.

The V and J genes are TRBV5-1 and TRBJ2-5, with a weak D call TRBD1 (5 bases). The CDR3 is 15 amino acids. Trimming pared 3 bases from V and 7 bases from J, leaving 19 bases between. The germline gives CDR1 SGHRS, CDR2 YFSETQ. CDR3 protein: CASSSTDSFSGTQYF. The CDR3 nucleotides read TGCGCCAGCAGCTCGACAGACAGCTTCTCGGGGACCCAGTACTTC.

This clonotype was observed at least ten times. The V call is TRBV7-2, the J call TRBJ2-1; D is unresolved. Germline assignment: CDR1 SGHTA and CDR2 FQGNSA. There are 15 residues in the CDR3. Trimming removed 1 base at V and 3 bases at J, with 10 bases between. DNA of the CDR3: TGTGCCAGCAGCTTAGAACGGAACTTCTACAATGAGCAGTTCTTC. It is translated as CASSLERNFYNEQFF.

This clonotype was recorded a few times. The CDR3 nucleotides are TGTGCCAGCAGTTTATATGCGGGGGCGCCCGGGGAGCTGTTTTTT. Its translation is CASSLYAGAPGELFF. The rearrangement uses TRBV27 and TRBJ2-2; tentative D call: TRBD2 (7 bases). Looked up from germline, CDR1 is MNHEY and CDR2 is SMNVEV (reference sequence). Trimming removed 1 base at V and 6 bases at J, with 12 bases between. The CDR3 sequence is 15 residues long.

The gene calls are TRBV29-1 and TRBJ2-5; TRBD1 agrees at 7 bases. Germline CDR1 reads SQVTM; CDR2 reads ANQGSEA. V trimming: 7 bases; J trimming: 0 bases; junction bases outside the gene matches: 8. This CDR3 contains 14 residues. Here the CDR3 DNA reads TGCAGCGCCGATTACGGGACAGACCAAGAGACCCAGTACTTC. It encodes CSADYGTDQETQYF.